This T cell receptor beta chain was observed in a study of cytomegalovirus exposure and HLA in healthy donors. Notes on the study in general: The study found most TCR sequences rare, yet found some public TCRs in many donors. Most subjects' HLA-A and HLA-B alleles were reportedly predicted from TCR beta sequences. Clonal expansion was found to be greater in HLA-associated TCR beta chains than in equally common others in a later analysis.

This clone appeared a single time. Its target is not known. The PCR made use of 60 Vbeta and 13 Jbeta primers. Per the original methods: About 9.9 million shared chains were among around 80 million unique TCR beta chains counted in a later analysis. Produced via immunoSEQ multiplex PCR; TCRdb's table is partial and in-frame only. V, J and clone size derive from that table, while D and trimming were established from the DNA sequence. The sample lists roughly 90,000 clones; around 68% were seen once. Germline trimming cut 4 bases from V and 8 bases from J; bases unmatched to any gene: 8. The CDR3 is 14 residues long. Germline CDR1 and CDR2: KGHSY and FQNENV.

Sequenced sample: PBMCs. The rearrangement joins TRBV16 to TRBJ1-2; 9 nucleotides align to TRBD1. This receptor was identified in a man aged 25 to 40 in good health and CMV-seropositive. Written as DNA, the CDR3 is TGTGCCAGCAGCCGACGGACAGGGGAGATCGGCTACACCTTC. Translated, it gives CASSRRTGEIGYTF.